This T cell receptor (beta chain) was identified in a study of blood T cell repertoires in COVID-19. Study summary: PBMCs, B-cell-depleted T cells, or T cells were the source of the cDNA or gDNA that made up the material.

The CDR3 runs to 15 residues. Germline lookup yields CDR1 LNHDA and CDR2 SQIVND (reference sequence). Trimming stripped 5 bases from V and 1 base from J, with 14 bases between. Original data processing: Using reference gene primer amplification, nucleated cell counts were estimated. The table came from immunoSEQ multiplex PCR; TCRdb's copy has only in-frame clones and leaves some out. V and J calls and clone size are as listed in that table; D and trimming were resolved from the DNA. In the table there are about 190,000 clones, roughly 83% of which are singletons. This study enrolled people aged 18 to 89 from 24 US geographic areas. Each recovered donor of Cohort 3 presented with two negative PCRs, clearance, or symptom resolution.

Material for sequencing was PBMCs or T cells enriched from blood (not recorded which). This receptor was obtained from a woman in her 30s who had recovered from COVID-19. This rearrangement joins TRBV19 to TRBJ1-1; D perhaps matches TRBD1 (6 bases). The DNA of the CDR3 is TGTGCCAGTAGTTTGACAGGTATGGGGAACACTGAAGCTTTCTTT. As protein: CASSLTGMGNTEAFF.